This TCR beta chain was observed in a study of CD4 T cells in relation to SARS-CoV-2 and coronaviruses. Whole-study context: PBMCs were cultured with antigen for nine to ten days before TCR beta sequencing.

Clones were read by immunoSEQ multiplex PCR, and TCRdb kept only the in-frame ones, dropping some. The table records 21,000 or so clones, more than 65% of them present only once. The unexposed donors gave CD4+ T cells in about 2011-2018, prior to COVID-19. Isolation of CD4+ T cells took place after less than twelve days in culture. As cell numbers allowed, unexposed-donor CD4+ T cells faced SARS-CoV-2 S/N and four cold-coronavirus spikes. Fresh IL-2 medium replaced half the medium on days 3 and 7. Of note for this clone: Its cognate antigen is unknown.

V lost 5 bases, J lost 2 bases, and 16 bases lay in between. The CDR3 has 15 residues. Germline V gives CDR1 MNHEY, CDR2 SVGAGI. This clonotype originated in a human donor in good health. The chain couples TRBV6-5 to TRBJ2-7; perhaps TRBD1 as D (6 bases). The sample consisted of CD4+ T cells from PBMCs, cultured in vitro. The CDR3 here is CASSPRQEGTYEQYF. In nucleotides, the CDR3 is TGTGCCAGCAGTCCGCGACAGGAAGGGACCTACGAGCAGTACTTC.